One and the same sample provided the 20 T cell receptor beta chains below, sequenced in a study of CD8 T cells in ankylosing spondylitis (dated by TCRdb to 2016 to 2017). The library was obtained by 5' RACE. Sequencing instrument: Illumina HiSeq 2500. TCRdb reran the public reads through fastp at Q25 and MiXCR, keeping productive beta chains. Every distinct CDR3 protein forms one entry, paired with its most common genes and DNA. For this sample there are about 64,000 distinct CDR3 sequences; about 6% appear just once. The ten largest make up approximately 4.5% of the sample. The sequenced sample was synovial fluid, either unsorted or a sorted T cell fraction (not recorded which). These receptors all stem from a male donor with ankylosing spondylitis.

This clonotype is categorized as medium-sized (0.01 to 0.1%). The chain couples TRBV20-1 to TRBJ1-6; the D gene is possibly TRBD1 (5 bases). The CDR3 extends over 15 amino acids. Germline-derived CDR1 and CDR2 are DFQATT and SNEGSKA (reference sequence). V dropped 1 base and J dropped 5 bases, with 12 bases sitting between them. In DNA, the CDR3 is TGCAGTGCTAGAGGGGGGGTCCGAAATAATTCACCCCTCCACTTT. It specifies CSARGGVRNNSPLHF.

This clonotype was counted a few times. The chain recombines TRBV19 with TRBJ2-2; D possibly matches TRBD1 or TRBD2 (5 bases each). V was shortened by 5 bases and J by 4 bases, with 20 bases between the two germline ends. Germline CDR1 and CDR2: LNHDA and SQIVND (reference sequence). The length of the CDR3 is 17 residues. CDR3 bases: TGTGCCAGTAGTGACGGCAACCGGGACCCCTTCACCGGGGAGCTGTTTTTT. Amino acid sequence: CASSDGNRDPFTGELFF.

This clonotype was detected only a few times. This sequence joins TRBV5-8 and TRBJ2-3; D gene unclear. Germline CDR1 is SGHTS and CDR2 is YDEGEE. Trimming stripped 4 bases from V and 1 base from J, with 10 bases between. The CDR3 runs 14 residues. Written as DNA, the CDR3 is TGTGCCAGCAGCCCCAAGGACGGCACAGATACGCAGTATTTT. It specifies CASSPKDGTDTQYF.

This clonotype occurred many times. The V call is TRBV12-3 or TRBV12-4, the J call TRBJ2-2; the D gene is possibly TRBD1 (8 bases). The CDR3 consists of 14 residues. The germline V and J ends were trimmed by 6 bases and 6 bases, with 14 bases remaining between them. The CDR3 region has the DNA TGTGCCAGCAGAGAACAGGGGGGGGCCGGGGAGCTGTTTTTT. This codes for CASREQGGAGELFF.

This clonotype appeared a few times. This rearrangement joins TRBV6-6 to TRBJ1-1; no definite D call. The CDR3 covers 13 residues. V was trimmed by 5 bases and J by 3 bases, leaving 10 bases between them. Germline V gene data show CDR1 as MNHNY and CDR2 as SVGAGI (reference sequence). The CDR3: CASSNVADTEAFF. The DNA for the CDR3 is TGTGCCAGCAGTAACGTGGCCGACACTGAAGCTTTCTTT.

This clonotype was seen at least ten times. This chain joins TRBV5-1 and TRBJ2-7; tentatively, D is TRBD2 (6 bases). The CDR3 runs 14 residues. Germline-derived CDR1 and CDR2 are SGHRS and YFSETQ. Deletions cut 6 bases from V and 2 bases from J, with 15 bases between. DNA of the CDR3: TGCGCCAGCACAAATCTCGGGGGAACCTACGAGCAGTACTTC. Translating it yields CASTNLGGTYEQYF.

This clonotype showed up many times. This chain connects TRBV9 to TRBJ1-2; perhaps TRBD1 as D (5 bases). V was clipped by 2 bases and J by 5 bases, with 13 bases between them. Germline loops: CDR1 SGDLS, CDR2 YYNGEE. The CDR3 loop spans 14 amino acids. The CDR3 spells CASSVGAVNYGYTF. CDR3 DNA sequence: TGTGCCAGCAGCGTTGGGGCAGTCAATTATGGCTACACCTTC.

Many counts were recorded for this clonotype. The chain recombines TRBV19 with TRBJ2-5; 9 positions agree with TRBD2. Trimming took 7 bases from V and 2 from J; bases not matched to a gene: 5. Germline values: CDR1 LNHDA, CDR2 SQIVND (reference sequence). The CDR3 extends over 14 amino acids. The CDR3 protein is CASTKTSGQETQYF. CDR3 nucleotides: TGTGCCAGTACCAAGACTAGCGGACAAGAGACCCAGTACTTC.

This clonotype was counted at least ten times. The V call is TRBV20-1, the J call TRBJ2-2, with 9 nucleotides matching TRBD1. V shed 5 bases, J shed 1 base, and the junction held 2 bases outside the gene matches. CDR3 length: 14 residues. Germline lookup yields CDR1 DFQATT and CDR2 SNEGSKA (reference sequence). The CDR3 region is CSAWTGVNTGELFF. In DNA, the CDR3 is TGCAGTGCTTGGACAGGGGTGAACACCGGGGAGCTGTTTTTT.

This clonotype was observed at least ten times. The chain has TRBV20-1 and TRBJ1-5; perhaps TRBD1 as D (6 bases). The ends were cut back, 6 bases at V and 7 bases at J, with 16 bases in the middle. The CDR3 totals 13 residues. Germline values: CDR1 DFQATT, CDR2 SNEGSKA (reference sequence). The CDR3 DNA reads TGCAGTGCAAAAGGGACAACTGGGCAGCCCCAGCATTTT. Encoded protein: CSAKGTTGQPQHF.

The rearrangement joins TRBV15 to TRBJ1-1, with D tentatively TRBD1 (6 bases). V dropped 0 bases and J dropped 1 base, with 15 bases sitting between them. Germline CDR1 and CDR2: LNHNV and YYDKDF (reference sequence). The CDR3 has 17 amino acids. CDR3 loop: CATSRDLGAGGNTEAFF. The CDR3 DNA follows: TGTGCCACCAGCAGAGATTTGGGGGCGGGGGGGAACACTGAAGCTTTCTTT. The full variable domain, rest sourced from reference TRBV15 and TRBJ1-1, is DAMVIQNPRYQVTQFGKPVTLSCSQTLNHNVMYWYQQKSSQAPKLLFHYYDKDFNNEADTPDNFQSRRPNTSFCFLDIRSPGLGDTAMYLCATSRDLGAGGNTEAFFGQGTRLTVV.

This clonotype has a handful of counts. The CDR3 reads CASSLGPIAGQETQYF. The CDR3 DNA reads as TGTGCCAGCAGCTTGGGACCTATAGCGGGCCAAGAGACCCAGTACTTC. The chain recombines TRBV5-4 with TRBJ2-5; TRBD2 matches at 7 bases. V gave up 0 bases and J gave up 1 base; unmatched junction bases: 6. Germline V gives CDR1 SGHNT, CDR2 YYREEE (reference sequence). The CDR3 consists of 16 residues.

This clonotype has ten or more counts. V is TRBV5-1 and J is TRBJ2-1, with TRBD2 matching over 8 bases. CDR3 size: 15 residues. With V trimmed by 0 bases and J by 6 bases, 5 bases remained unmatched. Germline lookup yields CDR1 SGHRS and CDR2 YFSETQ. This CDR3 reads CASSLDSGMTNEQFF. Here the CDR3 DNA reads TGCGCCAGCAGCTTGGATAGCGGGATGACCAATGAGCAGTTCTTC.

This clonotype was counted between two and nine times. The rearrangement joins TRBV6-1 to TRBJ2-7; 9 bases fit TRBD1. There are 13 residues in the CDR3. Germline assignment: CDR1 MNHNS and CDR2 SASEGT. J lost 6 bases, V lost 6 bases, and 6 bases had no gene match. CDR3 amino acids: CASRGQGGFEQYF. The CDR3 DNA is TGTGCCAGCAGGGGACAGGGAGGGTTCGAGCAGTACTTC.

The chain is built from TRBV5-1 and TRBJ2-7; 7 bases are shared with TRBD1. After removal of 4 bases from V and 3 bases from J, the junction contained 10 bases not matched to a gene. Germline V gene sequence: CDR1 SGHRS, CDR2 YFSETQ. The length of the CDR3 is 15 residues. The CDR3 sequence: CASSVGTDQDYEQYF. The DNA for the CDR3 is TGCGCCAGCAGCGTCGGGACAGATCAAGACTACGAGCAGTACTTC. Filled out from reference TRBV5-1 and TRBJ2-7, the complete variable domain reads KAGVTQTPRYLIKTRGQQVTLSCSPISGHRSVSWYQQTPGQGLQFLFEYFSETQRNKGNFPGRFSGRQFSNSRSEMNVSTLELGDSALYLCASSVGTDQDYEQYFGPGTRLTVT.

This clonotype was picked up many times. This chain connects TRBV3-1 to TRBJ2-1, with TRBD2 matching 11 bases. The CDR3 sequence is 14 residues long. V dropped 7 bases and J dropped 2; count of bases not matched to a gene: 1. Germline loops: CDR1 LGHDT, CDR2 YNNKEL (reference sequence). For the CDR3, the DNA is TGTGCCAGCAAGGGACTAGCGGCCTACAATGAGCAGTTCTTC. It specifies CASKGLAAYNEQFF.

V and J are TRBV7-6 and TRBJ2-2, with D perhaps matching TRBD2 (6 bases). Germline CDR1 SGHVS, CDR2 FNYEAQ. The CDR3 contains 16 residues. The V end was cut by 0 bases, the J end by 7 bases, with 15 bases between. The DNA for the CDR3 is TGTGCCAGCAGCTTAGCGGGGACTGCCCCCAGCGGGGAGCTGTTTTTT. Translation gives CASSLAGTAPSGELFF.

This clonotype was observed a handful of times. This chain uses TRBV9 with TRBJ2-1; D ambiguous. The CDR3 sequence is 17 residues long. V was trimmed by 0 bases and J by 0 bases, leaving 13 bases between them. The germline V gene has CDR1 SGDLS and CDR2 YYNGEE. The DNA of the CDR3 is TGTGCCAGCAGCGTAGCTGGGCCGTTTAGCTCCTACAATGAGCAGTTCTTC. Translated: CASSVAGPFSSYNEQFF.

This clonotype has ten or more counts. The V gene is TRBV5-1, the J gene TRBJ2-2; D remains unclear. Germline V gene data show CDR1 as SGHRS and CDR2 as YFSETQ. The CDR3 extends over 15 amino acids. The V end was cut by 4 bases, the J end by 1 base, with 11 bases between. CDR3 sequence: CASSPAEMNTGELFF. Written as DNA, the CDR3 is TGCGCCAGCAGCCCGGCCGAGATGAACACCGGGGAGCTGTTTTTT.

This clonotype was counted at least ten times. CDR3 in amino acids: CASSPGQAYSPLHF. DNA for the CDR3: TGCGCCAGCAGCCCGGGACAGGCGTATTCACCCCTCCACTTT. This chain uses TRBV5-1 with TRBJ1-6, with 8 positions matching TRBD1. Germline V CDR1 and CDR2: SGHRS, YFSETQ. With 4 bases clipped from V and 8 bases from J, the junction kept 5 bases outside the gene matches. This CDR3 region has 14 residues. The full variable domain, in which reference TRBV5-1 and TRBJ1-6 provide the parts outside the CDR3, is KAGVTQTPRYLIKTRGQQVTLSCSPISGHRSVSWYQQTPGQGLQFLFEYFSETQRNKGNFPGRFSGRQFSNSRSEMNVSTLELGDSALYLCASSPGQAYSPLHFGNGTRLTVT.